This TCR beta chain was sequenced for a study of blood T cell repertoires in COVID-19. Across the study: Donors in the United States, Italy and Spain gave samples during acute or convalescent COVID-19. In each case, the material was cDNA or gDNA derived from T cells, B-cell-depleted T cells, or PBMCs.

V was shortened by 6 bases and J by 3 bases, with 16 bases between the two germline ends. Germline V lookup: CDR1 SGHRS, CDR2 YFSETQ. The CDR3 is 14 amino acids. In the authors' workflow: By means of reference gene primer amplification, nucleated cell counts were estimated. Sequencing was performed with immunoSEQ multiplex PCR; in TCRdb, only in-frame clones are kept and a portion is missing. V, J and clone size are those of that table, while D and trimming were read from the DNA. This sample yields about 250,000 clones, of which 80% to 90% are seen a single time; 5.7% belongs to the top ten. The sequence came from an elderly man with acute or convalescent COVID-19. Material for sequencing was peripheral blood. This sequence joins TRBV5-1 and TRBJ2-7; a possible D gene is TRBD1 (6 bases). The chain's CDR3 is CASMIGGQFYEQYF. In DNA form, the CDR3 reads TGCGCCAGCATGATAGGAGGACAGTTCTACGAGCAGTACTTC.